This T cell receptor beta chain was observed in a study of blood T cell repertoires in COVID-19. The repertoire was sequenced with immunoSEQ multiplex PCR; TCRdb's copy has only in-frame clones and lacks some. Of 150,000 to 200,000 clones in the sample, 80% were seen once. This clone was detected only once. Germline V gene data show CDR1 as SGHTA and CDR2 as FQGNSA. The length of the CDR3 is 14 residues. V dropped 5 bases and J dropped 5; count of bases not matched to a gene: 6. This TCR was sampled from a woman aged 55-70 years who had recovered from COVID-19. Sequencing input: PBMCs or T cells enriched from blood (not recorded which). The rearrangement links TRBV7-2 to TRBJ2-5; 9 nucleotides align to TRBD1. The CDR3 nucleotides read TGTGCCAGCAGCCCGGACAGGGGTCGTGAGACCCAGTACTTC. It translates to CASSPDRGRETQYF.